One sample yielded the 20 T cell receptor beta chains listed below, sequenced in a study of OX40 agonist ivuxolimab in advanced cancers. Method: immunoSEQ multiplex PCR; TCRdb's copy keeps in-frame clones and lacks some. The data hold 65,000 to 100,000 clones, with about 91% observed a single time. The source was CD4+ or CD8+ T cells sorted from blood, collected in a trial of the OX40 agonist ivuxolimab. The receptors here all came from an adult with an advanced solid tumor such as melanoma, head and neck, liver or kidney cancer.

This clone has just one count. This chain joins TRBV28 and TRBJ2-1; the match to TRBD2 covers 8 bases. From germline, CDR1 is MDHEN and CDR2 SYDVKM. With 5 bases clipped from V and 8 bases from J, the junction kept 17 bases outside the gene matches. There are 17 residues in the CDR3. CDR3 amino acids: CASSPSVGAGDLDEQFF. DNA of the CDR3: TGTGCCAGCAGTCCCTCTGTGGGAGCGGGAGATTTAGATGAGCAGTTCTTC.

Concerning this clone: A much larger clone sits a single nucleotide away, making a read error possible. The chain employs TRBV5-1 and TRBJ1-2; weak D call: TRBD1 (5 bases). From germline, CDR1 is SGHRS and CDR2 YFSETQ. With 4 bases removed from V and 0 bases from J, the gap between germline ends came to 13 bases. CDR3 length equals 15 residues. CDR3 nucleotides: TGCGCCAGCAGCCAAGATGCAGGGACTAACTATGGCTACACCTTC. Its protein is CASSQDAGTNYGYTF.

The chain's CDR3 is CASSYWRESAGELFF. CDR3 DNA sequence: TGTGCCAGCAGTTACTGGCGGGAGTCGGCCGGGGAGCTGTTTTTT. The rearrangement joins TRBV6-5 to TRBJ2-2, with TRBD2 identical over 7 bases. This CDR3 region has 15 residues. Per germline, CDR1 MNHEY and CDR2 SVGAGI. Trimming removed 1 base from V and 6 bases from J; junction bases left unmatched: 5.

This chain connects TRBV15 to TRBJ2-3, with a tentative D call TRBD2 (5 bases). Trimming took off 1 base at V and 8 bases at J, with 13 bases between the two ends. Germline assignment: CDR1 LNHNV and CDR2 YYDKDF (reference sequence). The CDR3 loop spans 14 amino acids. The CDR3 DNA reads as TGTGCCACCAGCAGAGGTGAGGGTTCGTCTACGCAGTATTTT. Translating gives CATSRGEGSSTQYF.

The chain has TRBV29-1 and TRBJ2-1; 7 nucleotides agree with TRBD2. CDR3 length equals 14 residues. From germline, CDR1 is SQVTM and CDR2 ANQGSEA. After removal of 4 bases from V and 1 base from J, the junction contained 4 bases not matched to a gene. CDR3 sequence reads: CSVGPGGSYNEQFF. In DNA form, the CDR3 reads TGCAGCGTTGGCCCCGGGGGGTCCTACAATGAGCAGTTCTTC.

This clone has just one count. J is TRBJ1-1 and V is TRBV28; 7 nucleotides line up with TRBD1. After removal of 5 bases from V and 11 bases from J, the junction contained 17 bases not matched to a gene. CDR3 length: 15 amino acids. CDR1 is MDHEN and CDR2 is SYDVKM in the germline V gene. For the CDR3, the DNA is TGTGCCAGCAGTCCAACAGGGGCTGCTTCGGGTTGGGCTTTCTTT. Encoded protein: CASSPTGAASGWAFF.

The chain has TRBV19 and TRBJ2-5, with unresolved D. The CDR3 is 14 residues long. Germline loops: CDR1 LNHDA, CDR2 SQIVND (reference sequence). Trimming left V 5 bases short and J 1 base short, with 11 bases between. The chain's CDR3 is CASSSTSLQETQYF. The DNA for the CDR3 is TGTGCCAGTAGTTCGACAAGTCTCCAAGAGACCCAGTACTTC.

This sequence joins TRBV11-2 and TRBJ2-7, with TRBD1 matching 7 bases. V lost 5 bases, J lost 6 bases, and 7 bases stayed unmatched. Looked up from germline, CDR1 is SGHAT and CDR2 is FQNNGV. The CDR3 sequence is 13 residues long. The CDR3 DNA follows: TGTGCCAGCAGCCGATCTGACAGGGTCGAGCAGTACTTC. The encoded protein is CASSRSDRVEQYF.

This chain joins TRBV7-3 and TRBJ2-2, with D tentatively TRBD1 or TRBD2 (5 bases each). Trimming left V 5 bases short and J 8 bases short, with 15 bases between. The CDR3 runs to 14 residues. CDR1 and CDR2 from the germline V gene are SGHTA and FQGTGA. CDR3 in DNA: TGTGCCAGCAGCACGGCCGGGACCCGGGGGGAGCTGTTTTTT. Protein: CASSTAGTRGELFF.

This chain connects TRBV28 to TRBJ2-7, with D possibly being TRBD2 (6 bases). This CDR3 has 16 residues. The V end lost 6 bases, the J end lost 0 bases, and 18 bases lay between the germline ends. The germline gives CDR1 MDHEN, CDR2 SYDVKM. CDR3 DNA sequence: TGTGCCAGCAGGCGGGGACCAGTTATCAGCTCCTACGAGCAGTACTTC. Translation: CASRRGPVISSYEQYF.

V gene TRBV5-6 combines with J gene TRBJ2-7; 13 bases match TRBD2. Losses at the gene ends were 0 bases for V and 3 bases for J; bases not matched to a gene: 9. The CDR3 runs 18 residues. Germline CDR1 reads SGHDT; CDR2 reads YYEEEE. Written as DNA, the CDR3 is TGTGCCAGCAGCTTGGCCCGTGGGGGACTAGCGGGAAACTACGAGCAGTACTTC. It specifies CASSLARGGLAGNYEQYF.

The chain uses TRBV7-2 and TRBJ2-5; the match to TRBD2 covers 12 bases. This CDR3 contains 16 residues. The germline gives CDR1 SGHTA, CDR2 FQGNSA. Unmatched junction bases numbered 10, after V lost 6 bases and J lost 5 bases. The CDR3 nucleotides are TGTGCCAGCAGTCCACGGCTAGCGGGAGGGGGGGAGACCCAGTACTTC. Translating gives CASSPRLAGGGETQYF.

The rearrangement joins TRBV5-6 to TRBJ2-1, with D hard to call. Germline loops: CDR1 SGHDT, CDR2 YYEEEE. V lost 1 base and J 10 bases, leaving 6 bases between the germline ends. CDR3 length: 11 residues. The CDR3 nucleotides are TGTGCCAGCAGCTTGCGGACGGAGCAGTTCTTC. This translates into CASSLRTEQFF.

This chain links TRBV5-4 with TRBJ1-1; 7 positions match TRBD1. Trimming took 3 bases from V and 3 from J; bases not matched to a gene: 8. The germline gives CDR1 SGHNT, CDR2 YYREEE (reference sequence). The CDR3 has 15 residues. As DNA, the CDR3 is TGTGCCAGCAGCTCGCTGACAGGGTTCGACACTGAAGCTTTCTTT. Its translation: CASSSLTGFDTEAFF.

CDR3 coding DNA: TGTGCCAGCAGCTCGGGACAGGGAGGAGATACGCAGTATTTT. Translating gives CASSSGQGGDTQYF. The chain recombines TRBV11-2 with TRBJ2-3, with 9 bases lining up with TRBD1. This CDR3 is built from 14 residues. Looked up from germline, CDR1 is SGHAT and CDR2 is FQNNGV. V was clipped by 4 bases and J by 5 bases; unmatched bases: 4.

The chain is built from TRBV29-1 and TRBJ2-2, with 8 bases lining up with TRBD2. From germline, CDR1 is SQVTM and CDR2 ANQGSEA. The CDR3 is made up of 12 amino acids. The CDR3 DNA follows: TGCGCGGGGGGACCGAACACCGGGGAGCTGTTTTTT. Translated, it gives CAGGPNTGELFF.

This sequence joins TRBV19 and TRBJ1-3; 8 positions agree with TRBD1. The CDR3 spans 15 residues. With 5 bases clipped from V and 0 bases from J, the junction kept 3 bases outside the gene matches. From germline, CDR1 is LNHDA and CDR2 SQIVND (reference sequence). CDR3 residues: CASSEGTGSGNTIYF. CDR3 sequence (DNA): TGTGCCAGTAGTGAAGGGACAGGCTCTGGAAACACCATATATTTT.

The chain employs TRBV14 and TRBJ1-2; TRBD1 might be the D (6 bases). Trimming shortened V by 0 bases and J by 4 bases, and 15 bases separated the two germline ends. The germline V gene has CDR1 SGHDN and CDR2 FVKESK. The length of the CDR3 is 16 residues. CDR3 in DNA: TGTGCCAGCAGCCAAGACTACGGGGGGGGCCGCTATGGCTACACCTTC. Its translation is CASSQDYGGGRYGYTF.

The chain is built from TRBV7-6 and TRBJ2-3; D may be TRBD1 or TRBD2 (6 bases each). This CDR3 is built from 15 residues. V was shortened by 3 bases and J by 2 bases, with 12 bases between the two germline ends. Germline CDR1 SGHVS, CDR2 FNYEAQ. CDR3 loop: CASSLFGGYTDTQYF. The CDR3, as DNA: TGTGCCAGCAGCTTGTTCGGGGGCTACACAGATACGCAGTATTTT.

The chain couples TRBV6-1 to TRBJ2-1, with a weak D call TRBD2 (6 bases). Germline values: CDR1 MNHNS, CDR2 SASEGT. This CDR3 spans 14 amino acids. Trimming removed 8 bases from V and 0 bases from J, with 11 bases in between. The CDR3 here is CASSQTSSYNEQFF. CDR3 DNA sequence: TGTGCCAGCTCACAGACTAGCTCCTACAATGAGCAGTTCTTC.